This TCR beta chain comes out of a study of blood T cells in healthy people across ages. Background on the study: Template-switching capture recovered about one barcoded beta molecule per two T cells.

This clonotype was seen a few times. Its antigen is still unknown. PCR was performed a second time for about 7 to 12 cycles using a sample-barcoded 5' primer and a J-beta primer mix. Each CDR3 protein gets one entry after TCRdb re-called the 5' RACE reads with MiXCR. The sample lists 650,000 to 1,000,000 distinct CDR3 sequences; around 36% were seen once. J lost 5 bases, V lost 6 bases, and 3 bases had no gene match. In germline, CDR1 is MNHEY, CDR2 SVGEGT. The CDR3 consists of 14 residues. Study results and caveats: Per million T cells, TCR beta diversity dropped about linearly as age rose.

The sample consisted of blood. The clonotype comes from a man aged 18 to 35 in good health. This chain joins TRBV6-2 or TRBV6-3 and TRBJ2-1; 11 bases match TRBD2. In DNA, the CDR3 is TGTGCCAGCAGCCTTAGCGGGGGGGACAATGAGCAGTTCTTC. This encodes CASSLSGGDNEQFF.